One and the same sample provided the 16 T cell receptor beta chains below, sequenced in a study of vaccination and CD4 T cells after COVID-19. Cultured CD4+ T-cell DNA underwent Oncomine TCR Beta short-read sequencing. TCRdb analysed the PCR reads with MiXCR anew, one entry per CDR3 protein. The profile covers roughly 28,000 distinct CDR3 sequences, with 50% appearing a single time and under 30% taken by the ten largest. Regarding treatment: roughly 10-day PBMC culture with coronavirus spike peptide pools or control peptides (ViraFEST assay). No antigen has been identified for these receptors. Sequenced here: CD4+ T cells from blood, cultured in vitro, sampled before SARS-CoV-2 vaccination. These receptors were obtained from a human donor who received a COVID-19 vaccine.

The chain recombines TRBV6-5 with TRBJ1-1; D is uncertain. This CDR3 is 13 amino acids long. CDR1 is MNHEY and CDR2 is SVGAGI in the germline V gene. The V end lost 3 bases, the J end lost 3 bases, and 8 bases lay between the germline ends. The CDR3 reads CASSYIRYTEAFF. In DNA form, the CDR3 reads TGTGCCAGCAGTTATATAAGGTACACTGAAGCTTTCTTT.

Only a few counts were recorded for this clonotype. The gene calls are TRBV24-1 and TRBJ2-5; TRBD1 matches at 7 bases. The length of the CDR3 is 15 residues. Germline loops: CDR1 KGHDR, CDR2 SFDVKD. Trimming cost V 7 bases and J 5 bases; bases outside gene matches: 12. CDR3 DNA: TGTGCCACCAGGCAGGGGACAGACCCGACGGAGACCCAGTACTTC. This sequence encodes CATRQGTDPTETQYF.

This clonotype was observed a handful of times. The chain has TRBV11-2 and TRBJ2-5, with a tentative D call TRBD1 (6 bases). Germline V gene lookup returns CDR1 SGHAT and CDR2 FQNNGV. The CDR3 spans 18 residues. Trimming left V 5 bases short and J 1 base short, with 23 bases between. The DNA for the CDR3 is TGTGCCAGCAGCCCCCATTATGTCAGAAAAGGGGGCCAAGAGACCCAGTACTTC. It encodes CASSPHYVRKGGQETQYF.

The chain joins TRBV24-1 to TRBJ2-1; possibly TRBD1 or TRBD2 for D (5 bases each). CDR3 length equals 15 residues. Germline values: CDR1 KGHDR, CDR2 SFDVKD. Trimming took 4 bases from V and 6 from J, leaving 15 bases between them. The CDR3 loop reads CATSDQGERSNEQFF. CDR3 nucleotide sequence: TGTGCCACCAGTGACCAGGGAGAGAGGTCCAATGAGCAGTTCTTC.

The rearrangement links TRBV12-3 or TRBV12-4 to TRBJ1-2, with no clear D. V shed 6 bases and J shed 2 bases, with 10 bases lying between them. The CDR3 consists of 13 residues. The CDR3 reads CASSSGFNYGYTF. DNA of the CDR3: TGTGCCAGCAGCAGCGGGTTCAACTATGGCTACACCTTC.

This chain connects TRBV27 to TRBJ1-1; weak D call: TRBD1 (6 bases). Germline loops: CDR1 MNHEY, CDR2 SMNVEV (reference sequence). V dropped 4 bases and J dropped 3 bases, with 12 bases sitting between them. The CDR3 is 14 residues long. The CDR3, as DNA: TGTGCCAGCAGTTCACTAGGGGGGGACACTGAAGCTTTCTTT. This translates into CASSSLGGDTEAFF.

V is TRBV24-1 and J is TRBJ2-7; TRBD2 might be the D (6 bases). This CDR3 is built from 13 residues. Germline V CDR1 and CDR2: KGHDR, SFDVKD. V was shortened by 4 bases and J by 0 bases, with 6 bases between the two germline ends. Written as DNA, the CDR3 is TGTGCCACCAGTGACGGGAGCTCCTACGAGCAGTACTTC. It is translated as CATSDGSSYEQYF.

V usage is TRBV2 and J usage is TRBJ2-7; no firm D call. Between the trimmed V and J ends, which lost 7 bases and 4 bases, there was a span of 8 bases. Germline CDR1 reads SNHLY; CDR2 reads FYNNEI. The CDR3 covers 11 residues. The CDR3 protein is CASTGEYEQYF. DNA for the CDR3: TGTGCCAGCACCGGCGAATACGAGCAGTACTTC.

This clonotype was seen more than once but under ten times. The V call is TRBV2, the J call TRBJ1-2, with D unclear. V was cut by 0 bases and J by 1 base, with 3 bases left in between. CDR1 and CDR2 from the germline V gene are SNHLY and FYNNEI. The CDR3 runs to 13 residues. The CDR3 nucleotides read TGTGCCAGCAGTGAAGCAGATAACTATGGCTACACCTTC. Translation gives CASSEADNYGYTF.

The J gene is TRBJ1-1, the V gene TRBV10-3, with D unclear. Germline V gene sequence: CDR1 ENHRY, CDR2 SYGVKD. CDR3 length: 12 amino acids. V shed 6 bases and J shed 0 bases, with 5 bases lying between them. CDR3 sequence reads: CAIRAMNTEAFF. In DNA, the CDR3 is TGTGCCATCAGGGCTATGAACACTGAAGCTTTCTTT.

This rearrangement joins TRBV6-1 to TRBJ1-5, with a tentative D call TRBD1 (5 bases). The CDR3 extends over 14 amino acids. Germline values: CDR1 MNHNS, CDR2 SASEGT. V shed 8 bases and J shed 1 base, with 12 bases lying between them. CDR3 protein: CASHSRASNQPQHF. Written as DNA, the CDR3 is TGTGCCAGCCATAGCAGGGCGAGCAATCAGCCCCAGCATTTT.

The rearrangement links TRBV5-4 to TRBJ1-2; D is perhaps TRBD1 (5 bases). In germline, CDR1 is SGHNT, CDR2 YYREEE (reference sequence). The CDR3 is 18 residues long. Deletions cut 4 bases from V and 5 bases from J, with 27 bases between. DNA of the CDR3: TGTGCCAGCAGCCCGGCGGGGCCGGTATACGTTGTTGGGTATGGCTACACCTTC. Its translation is CASSPAGPVYVVGYGYTF.

The table lists this clonotype with a few counts. The chain has TRBV2 and TRBJ1-6; D uncertain. The V gene's germline CDR1 is SNHLY and CDR2 FYNNEI. This CDR3 spans 17 amino acids. V was pared by 5 bases and J by 0 bases, with 14 bases between. The CDR3 protein is CASSPNAGSSYNSPLHF. The DNA for the CDR3 is TGTGCCAGCAGTCCCAACGCTGGGAGCTCCTATAATTCACCCCTCCACTTT.

DNA for the CDR3: TGTGCCAGCAGCCCCGGACAGAGACCTGGAAACACCATATATTTT. Its translation: CASSPGQRPGNTIYF. The V and J genes are TRBV3-1 and TRBJ1-3; maybe TRBD1 (6 bases). The CDR3 loop spans 15 amino acids. The germline V gene encodes CDR1 LGHDT and CDR2 YNNKEL (reference sequence). The V gene lost 4 bases and the J gene lost 2 bases, with 12 bases spanning the gap.

V usage is TRBV18 and J usage is TRBJ1-4, with D maybe TRBD1 (5 bases). The CDR3 has 15 amino acids. The germline gives CDR1 KGHSH, CDR2 LQKENI. With 6 bases removed from V and 5 bases from J, the gap between germline ends came to 16 bases. The CDR3 spells CASSPTGRRNEKLFF. The CDR3 nucleotides are TGTGCCAGCTCTCCTACGGGGCGACGGAATGAAAAACTGTTTTTT.

The chain is built from TRBV20-1 and TRBJ2-3, with 8 nucleotides matching TRBD2. Germline V gene data show CDR1 as DFQATT and CDR2 as SNEGSKA (reference sequence). CDR3 size: 14 residues. After removal of 1 base from V and 2 bases from J, the junction contained 2 bases not matched to a gene. As DNA, the CDR3 is TGCAGTGCTAGAGGCGGGGGGCCCACAGATACGCAGTATTTT. Translated: CSARGGGPTDTQYF.